Presented here are 7 T cell receptor beta chains from one specimen sequenced in a study of patients and donors after allogeneic stem cell transplantation. TCRdb reanalysed the RT-PCR reads using MiXCR and keeps one entry per CDR3 protein. Found here are fewer than 500,000 distinct CDR3 sequences, roughly 17% of them singletons; the top ten hold less than 8.5%. Sequences were obtained from blood, either unsorted or a sorted T cell fraction (not recorded which). The receptor source for this set is a human donor who was either an allogeneic HSCT recipient or a stem cell or donor lymphocyte infusion donor (not recorded which). It is not recorded whose cells these are; they may come from a transplant donor.

This sequence joins TRBV6-4 and TRBJ2-1, with 7 nucleotides matching TRBD1. Germline V CDR1 and CDR2: MRHNA, SNTAGT. The CDR3 has 12 residues. V lost 3 bases to trimming and J lost 8 bases; unmatched junction nucleotides: 1. CDR3 DNA sequence: TGTGCCAGCAGTGAAACAGGGGATGAGCAGTTCTTC. Its protein is CASSETGDEQFF.

The chain uses TRBV5-5 and TRBJ2-7, with D possibly TRBD2 on 5 matching bases. This CDR3 is built from 17 residues. Germline V gene data show CDR1 as SGHKS and CDR2 as YYEKEE (reference sequence). V gave up 3 bases and J gave up 0 bases, with 19 bases separating them. CDR3 amino acids: CASSSPLRTAGSYEQYF. The CDR3 DNA follows: TGTGCCAGCAGCTCACCCCTCCGGACTGCAGGCTCCTACGAGCAGTACTTC.

The chain is built from TRBV24-1 and TRBJ2-3, with 8 bases matching TRBD1. CDR1 and CDR2 (germline): KGHDR, SFDVKD. The trim removed 8 bases at V and 2 bases at J, leaving 8 bases unmatched. The CDR3 covers 15 residues. The DNA for the CDR3 is TGTGCCACCAATGGGCAGGGGGCCCCCACAGATACGCAGTATTTT. Translated, it gives CATNGQGAPTDTQYF.

V is TRBV9 and J is TRBJ2-2; TRBD2 aligns across 11 bases. The CDR3 is 18 amino acids. V gave up 0 bases and J gave up 5 bases; unmatched junction bases: 9. Germline V gives CDR1 SGDLS, CDR2 YYNGEE. As DNA, the CDR3 is TGTGCCAGCAGCGTAGGCGCTAGCGGGAGGTCTGGAACCGGGGAGCTGTTTTTT. Its translation is CASSVGASGRSGTGELFF.

Only a few counts were recorded for this clonotype. The rearrangement links TRBV6-2 or TRBV6-3 to TRBJ2-3; possibly TRBD1 or TRBD2 for D (5 bases each). Trimming pared 0 bases from V and 2 bases from J, leaving 12 bases between. CDR1 and CDR2 from the germline V gene are MNHEY and SVGEGT. There are 16 residues in the CDR3. This CDR3 reads CASSYSEGFFTDTQYF. CDR3 in DNA: TGTGCCAGCAGTTACTCAGAGGGGTTTTTCACAGATACGCAGTATTTT.

This clonotype has only a few counts. The chain uses TRBV6-2 or TRBV6-3 and TRBJ1-1, with 9 bases lining up with TRBD1. This CDR3 contains 14 residues. Per the germline V gene, CDR1 is MNHEY and CDR2 is SVGEGT. The trim removed 8 bases at V and 7 bases at J, leaving 11 bases unmatched. The CDR3 here is CASAAGTGTIEAFF. The CDR3 bases are TGTGCCAGCGCCGCCGGGACAGGGACTATTGAAGCTTTCTTT.

V and J are TRBV12-3 or TRBV12-4 and TRBJ2-1; D possibly corresponds to TRBD1 (6 bases). The germline V and J ends were trimmed by 7 bases and 10 bases, with 26 bases remaining between them. The CDR3 has 16 amino acids. In DNA form, the CDR3 reads TGTGCCAGCACCTTTAGGGGGACCCGTAGGGTCGGAGAGCAGTTCTTC. Protein: CASTFRGTRRVGEQFF.